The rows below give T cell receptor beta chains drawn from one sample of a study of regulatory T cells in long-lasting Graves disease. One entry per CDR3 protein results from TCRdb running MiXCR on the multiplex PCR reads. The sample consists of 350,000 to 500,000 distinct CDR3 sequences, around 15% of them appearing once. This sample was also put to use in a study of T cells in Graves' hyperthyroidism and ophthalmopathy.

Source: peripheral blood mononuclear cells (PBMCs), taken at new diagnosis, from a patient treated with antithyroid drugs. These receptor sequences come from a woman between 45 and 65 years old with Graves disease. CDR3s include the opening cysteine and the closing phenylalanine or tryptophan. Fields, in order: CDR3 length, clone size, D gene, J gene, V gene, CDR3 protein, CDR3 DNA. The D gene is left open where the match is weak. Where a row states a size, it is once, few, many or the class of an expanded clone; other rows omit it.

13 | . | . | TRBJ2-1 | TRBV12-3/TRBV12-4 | CASSLGVGVTMYF | TGTGCCAGCAGTTTAGGGGTTGGCGTTACTATGTACTTC
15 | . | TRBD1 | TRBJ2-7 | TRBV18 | CASSTPGQGKPEQYF | TGTGCCAGCTCAACCCCGGGACAGGGGAAACCCGAGCAGTACTTC
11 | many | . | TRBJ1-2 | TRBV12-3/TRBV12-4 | CASSTGNGYTF | TGTGCCAGCAGTACAGGGAATGGCTACACCTTC
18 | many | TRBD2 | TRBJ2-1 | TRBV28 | CASSLRTSGTRRGNEQFF | TGTGCCAGCAGTTTAAGGACTAGCGGAACTCGAAGGGGCAATGAGCAGTTCTTC
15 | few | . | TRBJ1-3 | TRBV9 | CASSVDDSDGNTIYF | TGTGCCAGCAGCGTAGATGACAGCGATGGAAACACCATATATTTT
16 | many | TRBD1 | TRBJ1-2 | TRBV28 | CASSLGAGGVDYGYTF | TGTGCCAGCAGTTTAGGAGCAGGGGGTGTTGATTATGGCTACACCTTC
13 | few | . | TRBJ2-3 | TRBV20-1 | CSAPRPSTDTQYF | TGCAGTGCTCCCCGTCCTTCCACAGATACGCAGTATTTT
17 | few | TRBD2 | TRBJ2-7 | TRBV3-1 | CASSQEGLAGVGYEQYF | TGTGCCAGCAGCCAAGAAGGTCTAGCGGGAGTTGGGTACGAGCAGTACTTC
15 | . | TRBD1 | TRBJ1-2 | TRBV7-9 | CASSEGQGLAYGYTF | TGTGCCAGCAGCGAAGGACAGGGGTTGGCCTATGGCTACACCTTC
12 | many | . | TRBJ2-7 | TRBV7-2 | CASSPRHHEQYF | TGTGCCAGCAGCCCCAGGCATCACGAGCAGTACTTC
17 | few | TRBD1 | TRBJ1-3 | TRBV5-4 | CASSTTGVRSSGNTIYF | TGTGCCAGCAGCACTACAGGGGTCCGGAGCTCTGGAAACACCATATATTTT
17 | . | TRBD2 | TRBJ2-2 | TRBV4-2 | CASSPVGGRGSTGELFF | TGTGCCAGCAGCCCAGTGGGTGGGAGGGGTAGCACCGGGGAGCTGTTTTTT
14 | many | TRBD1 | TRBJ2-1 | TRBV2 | CASTGQGSYNEQFF | TGTGCCAGCACAGGACAGGGCTCCTACAATGAGCAGTTCTTC
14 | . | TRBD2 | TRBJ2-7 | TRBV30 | CAWKASGSSYEQYF | TGTGCCTGGAAGGCTAGCGGGAGCTCCTACGAGCAGTACTTC
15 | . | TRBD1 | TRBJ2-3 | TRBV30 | CAWRETGGDTDTQYF | TGTGCCTGGAGGGAGACAGGGGGAGACACAGATACGCAGTATTTT
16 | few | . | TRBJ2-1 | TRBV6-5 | CASSYSTRDIQETQFF | TGTGCCAGCAGTTACTCAACGCGGGACATCCAAGAGACCCAGTTCTTC
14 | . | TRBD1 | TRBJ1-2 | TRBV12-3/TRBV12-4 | CASSGQDGGYGYTF | TGTGCCAGCAGTGGACAGGACGGAGGCTATGGCTACACCTTC
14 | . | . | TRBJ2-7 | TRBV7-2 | CASSPRQGIYEQYF | TGTGCCAGCAGCCCACGTCAGGGAATTTACGAGCAGTACTTC
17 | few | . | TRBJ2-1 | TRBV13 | CASSLIPFNRDYNEQFF | TGTGCCAGCAGCTTAATTCCTTTTAACCGAGATTACAATGAGCAGTTCTTC
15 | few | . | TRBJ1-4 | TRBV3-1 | CASSQESGPYEKLFF | TGTGCCAGCAGCCAAGAGTCAGGACCTTATGAAAAACTGTTTTTT